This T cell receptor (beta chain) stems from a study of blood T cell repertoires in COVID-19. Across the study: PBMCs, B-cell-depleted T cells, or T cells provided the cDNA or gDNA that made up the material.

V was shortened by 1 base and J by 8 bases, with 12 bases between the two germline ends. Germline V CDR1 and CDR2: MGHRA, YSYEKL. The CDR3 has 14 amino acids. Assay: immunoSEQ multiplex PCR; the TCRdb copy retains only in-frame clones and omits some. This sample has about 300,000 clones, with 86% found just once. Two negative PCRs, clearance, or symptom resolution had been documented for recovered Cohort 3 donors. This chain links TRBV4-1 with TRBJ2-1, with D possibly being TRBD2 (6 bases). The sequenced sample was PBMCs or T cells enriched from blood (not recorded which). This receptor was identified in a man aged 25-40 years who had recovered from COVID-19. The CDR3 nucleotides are TGCGCCAGCAGCCAAGTTCTGGCTAGCGATGAGCAGTTCTTC. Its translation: CASSQVLASDEQFF.